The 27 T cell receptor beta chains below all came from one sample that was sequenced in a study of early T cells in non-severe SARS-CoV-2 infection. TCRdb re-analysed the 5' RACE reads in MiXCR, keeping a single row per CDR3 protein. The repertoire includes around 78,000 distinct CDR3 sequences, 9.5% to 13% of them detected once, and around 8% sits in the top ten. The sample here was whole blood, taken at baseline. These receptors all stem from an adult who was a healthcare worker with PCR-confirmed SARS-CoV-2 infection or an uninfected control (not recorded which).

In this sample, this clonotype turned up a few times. The chain's CDR3 is CASRVTGGKNIQYF. The CDR3 DNA sequence: TGTGCCAGTAGGGTTACAGGGGGGAAAAACATTCAGTACTTC. J is TRBJ2-4 and V is TRBV19, with TRBD1 matching over 8 bases. In germline, CDR1 is LNHDA, CDR2 SQIVND (reference sequence). The CDR3 sequence is 14 residues long. V lost 6 bases and J lost 4; bases outside the gene matches: 5.

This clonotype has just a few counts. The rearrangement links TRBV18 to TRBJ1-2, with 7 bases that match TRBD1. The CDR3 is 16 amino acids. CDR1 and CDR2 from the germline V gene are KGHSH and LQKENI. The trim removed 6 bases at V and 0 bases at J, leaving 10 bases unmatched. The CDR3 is CASSSRTGPSNYGYTF. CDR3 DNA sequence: TGTGCCAGCTCTTCCCGGACAGGACCATCTAACTATGGCTACACCTTC.

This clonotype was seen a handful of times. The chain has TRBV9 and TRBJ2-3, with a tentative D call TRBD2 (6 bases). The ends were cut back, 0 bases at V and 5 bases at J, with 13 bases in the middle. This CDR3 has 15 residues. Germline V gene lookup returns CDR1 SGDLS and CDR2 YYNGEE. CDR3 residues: CASSVAGGRKDTQYF. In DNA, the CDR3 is TGTGCCAGCAGCGTAGCTGGGGGGAGGAAAGATACGCAGTATTTT. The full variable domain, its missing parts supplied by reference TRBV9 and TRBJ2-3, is DSGVTQTPKHLITATGQRVTLRCSPRSGDLSVYWYQQSLDQGLQFLIQYYNGEERAKGNILERFSAQQFPDLHSELNLSSLELGDSALYFCASSVAGGRKDTQYFGPGTRLTVL.

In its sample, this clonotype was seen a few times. The chain's CDR3 is CASSLTDGRDTEAFF. The CDR3 DNA reads TGTGCCAGCAGCTTGACGGACGGGAGAGACACTGAAGCTTTCTTT. J is TRBJ1-1 and V is TRBV11-2, with D unresolved. This CDR3 contains 15 residues. Looked up from germline, CDR1 is SGHAT and CDR2 is FQNNGV. V lost 3 bases, J lost 3 bases, and 14 bases lay in between.

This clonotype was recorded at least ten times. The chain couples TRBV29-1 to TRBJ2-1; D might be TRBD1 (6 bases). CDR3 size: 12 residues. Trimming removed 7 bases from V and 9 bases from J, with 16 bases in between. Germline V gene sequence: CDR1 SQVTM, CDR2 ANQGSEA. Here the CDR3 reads CSGGGRASEQFF. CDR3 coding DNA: TGCAGCGGTGGGGGCAGGGCTAGTGAGCAGTTCTTC.

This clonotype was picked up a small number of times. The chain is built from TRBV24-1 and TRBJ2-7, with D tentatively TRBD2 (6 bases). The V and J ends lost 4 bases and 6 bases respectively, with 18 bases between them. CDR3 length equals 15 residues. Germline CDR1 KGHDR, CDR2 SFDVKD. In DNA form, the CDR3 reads TGTGCCACCAGTGACACCAGCGGAGGGCGGACCGAGCAGTACTTC. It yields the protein CATSDTSGGRTEQYF.

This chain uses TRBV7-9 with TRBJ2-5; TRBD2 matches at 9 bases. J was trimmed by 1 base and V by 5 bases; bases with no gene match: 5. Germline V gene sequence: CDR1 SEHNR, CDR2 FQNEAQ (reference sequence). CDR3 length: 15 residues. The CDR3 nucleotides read TGTGCCAGCAGCATCAGCGGGGGGCTCCAAGAGACCCAGTACTTC. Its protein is CASSISGGLQETQYF. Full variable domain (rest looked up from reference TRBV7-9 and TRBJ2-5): DTGVSQNPRHKITKRGQNVTFRCDPISEHNRLYWYRQTLGQGPEFLTYFQNEAQLEKSRLLSDRFSAERPKGSFSTLEIQRTEQGDSAMYLCASSISGGLQETQYFGPGTRLLVL.

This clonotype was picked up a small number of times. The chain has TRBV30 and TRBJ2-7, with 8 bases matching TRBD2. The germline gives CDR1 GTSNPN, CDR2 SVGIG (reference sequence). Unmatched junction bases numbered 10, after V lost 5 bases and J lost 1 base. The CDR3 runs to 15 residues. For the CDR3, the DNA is TGTGCCTGGGGCCGTGGCGGGGGGCGTTCCTACGAGCAGTACTTC. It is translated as CAWGRGGGRSYEQYF. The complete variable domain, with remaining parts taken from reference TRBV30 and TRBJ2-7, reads SQTIHQWPATLVQPVGSPLSLECTVEGTSNPNLYWYRQAAGRGLQLLFYSVGIGQISSEVPQNLSASRPQDRQFILSSKKLLLSDSGFYLCAWGRGGGRSYEQYFGPGTRLTVT.

CDR3 in amino acids: CASSYVVGTAQFNEQYF. In nucleotides, the CDR3 is TGTGCCAGCAGTTACGTCGTCGGGACAGCCCAATTCAACGAGCAGTACTTC. The rearrangement uses TRBV6-2 or TRBV6-3 and TRBJ2-7; 7 positions agree with TRBD1. Germline lookup yields CDR1 MNHEY and CDR2 SVGEGT. The CDR3 is made up of 17 amino acids. Trimming removed 2 bases from V and 5 bases from J; junction bases left unmatched: 15.

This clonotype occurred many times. The CDR3 reads CASSPGRLAGGSTDTQYF. The CDR3 nucleotides are TGTGCCAGCAGTCCCGGGCGACTAGCGGGGGGAAGCACAGATACGCAGTATTTT. The chain links TRBV28 to TRBJ2-3; 13 bases line up with TRBD2. V was pared by 5 bases and J by 0 bases, with 8 bases of the junction left unmatched. Germline values: CDR1 MDHEN, CDR2 SYDVKM. The CDR3 is 18 amino acids.

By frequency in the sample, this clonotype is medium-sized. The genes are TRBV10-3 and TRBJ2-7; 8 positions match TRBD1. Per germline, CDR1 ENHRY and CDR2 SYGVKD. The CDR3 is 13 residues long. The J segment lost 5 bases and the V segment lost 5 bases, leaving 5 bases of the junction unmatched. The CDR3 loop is CAISSRGQDEQYF. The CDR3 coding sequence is TGTGCCATCAGTTCCAGGGGGCAGGACGAGCAGTACTTC.

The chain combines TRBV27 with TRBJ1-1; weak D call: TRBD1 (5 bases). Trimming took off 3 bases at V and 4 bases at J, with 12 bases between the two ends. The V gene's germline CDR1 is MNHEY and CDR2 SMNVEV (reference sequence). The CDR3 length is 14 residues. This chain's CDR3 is CASSFGGMTTEAFF. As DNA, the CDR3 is TGTGCCAGCAGTTTCGGGGGAATGACCACTGAAGCTTTCTTT.

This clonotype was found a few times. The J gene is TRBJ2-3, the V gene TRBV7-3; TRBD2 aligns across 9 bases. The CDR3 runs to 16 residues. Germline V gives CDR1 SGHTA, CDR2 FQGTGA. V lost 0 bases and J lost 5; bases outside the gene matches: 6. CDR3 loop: CASSLTAGGPVDTQYF. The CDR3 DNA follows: TGTGCCAGCAGCTTAACTGCGGGGGGGCCGGTAGATACGCAGTATTTT.

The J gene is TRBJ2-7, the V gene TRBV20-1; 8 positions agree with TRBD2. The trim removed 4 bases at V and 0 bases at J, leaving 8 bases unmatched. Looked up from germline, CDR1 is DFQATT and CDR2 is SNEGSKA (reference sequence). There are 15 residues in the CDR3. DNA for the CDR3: TGCAGTGCTAAACCCGGACTAGCTGGCTCCTACGAGCAGTACTTC. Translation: CSAKPGLAGSYEQYF.

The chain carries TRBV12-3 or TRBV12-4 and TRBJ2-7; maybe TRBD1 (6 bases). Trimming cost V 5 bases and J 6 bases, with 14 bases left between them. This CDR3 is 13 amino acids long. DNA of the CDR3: TGTGCCAGCAGTCCGTACAGGGCGGGCGAGCAGTACTTC. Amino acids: CASSPYRAGEQYF.

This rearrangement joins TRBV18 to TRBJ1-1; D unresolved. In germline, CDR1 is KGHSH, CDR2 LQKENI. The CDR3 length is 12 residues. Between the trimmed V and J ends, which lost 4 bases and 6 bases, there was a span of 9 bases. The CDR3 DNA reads TGTGCCAGCTCACTCCCGGGCCCTGAAGCTTTCTTT. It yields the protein CASSLPGPEAFF.

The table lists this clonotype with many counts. CDR3 in DNA: TGTGCCAGCAGTCGCCTCTCCCTCGACAGGGCAGCTGGCTACACCTTC. It translates to CASSRLSLDRAAGYTF. J is TRBJ1-2 and V is TRBV6-5, with TRBD1 identical over 7 bases. Trimming removed 5 bases from V and 7 bases from J; junction bases left unmatched: 16. Germline values: CDR1 MNHEY, CDR2 SVGAGI. The CDR3 runs to 16 residues.

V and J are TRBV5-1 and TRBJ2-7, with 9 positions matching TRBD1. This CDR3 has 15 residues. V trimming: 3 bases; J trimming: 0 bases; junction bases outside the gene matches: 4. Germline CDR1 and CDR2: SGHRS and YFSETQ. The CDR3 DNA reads TGCGCCAGCAGCTCGTGGACAGGGGACTCCTACGAGCAGTACTTC. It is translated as CASSSWTGDSYEQYF.

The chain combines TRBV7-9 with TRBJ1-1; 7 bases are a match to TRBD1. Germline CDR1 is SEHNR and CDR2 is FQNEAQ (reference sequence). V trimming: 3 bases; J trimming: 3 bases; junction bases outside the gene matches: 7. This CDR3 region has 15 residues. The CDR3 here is CASSFSRTGDTEAFF. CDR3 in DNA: TGTGCCAGCAGCTTCTCCAGGACAGGTGACACTGAAGCTTTCTTT.

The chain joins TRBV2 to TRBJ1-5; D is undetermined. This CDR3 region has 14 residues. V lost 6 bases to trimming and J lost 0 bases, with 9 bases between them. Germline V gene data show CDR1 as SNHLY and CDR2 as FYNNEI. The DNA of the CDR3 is TGTGCCAGCAGGGGCGTTTCTAGCAATCAGCCCCAGCATTTT. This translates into CASRGVSSNQPQHF.

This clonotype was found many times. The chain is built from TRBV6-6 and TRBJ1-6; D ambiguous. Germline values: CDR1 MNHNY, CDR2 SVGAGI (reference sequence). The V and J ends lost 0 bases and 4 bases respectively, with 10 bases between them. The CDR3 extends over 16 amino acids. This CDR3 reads CASSYSPSSYNSPLHF. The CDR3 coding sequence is TGTGCCAGCAGTTACTCACCCTCTTCATATAATTCACCCCTCCACTTT.

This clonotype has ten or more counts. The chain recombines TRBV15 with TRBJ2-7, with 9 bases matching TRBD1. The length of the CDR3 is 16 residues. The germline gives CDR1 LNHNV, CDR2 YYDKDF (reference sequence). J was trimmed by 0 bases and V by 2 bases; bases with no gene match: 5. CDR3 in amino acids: CATSRTGQGNSYEQYF. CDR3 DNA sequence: TGTGCCACCAGCAGAACCGGACAGGGGAACTCCTACGAGCAGTACTTC.

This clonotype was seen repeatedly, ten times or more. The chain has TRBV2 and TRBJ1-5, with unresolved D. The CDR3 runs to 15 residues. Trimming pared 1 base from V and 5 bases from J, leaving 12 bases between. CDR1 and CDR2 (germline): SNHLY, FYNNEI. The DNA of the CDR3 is TGTGCCAGCAGTGAAGAAAAGGCTGCTTATCAGCCCCAGCATTTT. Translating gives CASSEEKAAYQPQHF.

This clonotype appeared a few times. CDR3 in DNA: TGTGCCAGCGGACAGATCATACAGCCCCAGCATTTT. The encoded protein is CASGQIIQPQHF. The chain is built from TRBV6-1 and TRBJ1-5; tentatively, D is TRBD1 (6 bases). This CDR3 has 12 amino acids. Trimming pared 8 bases from V and 7 bases from J, leaving 12 bases between. Looked up from germline, CDR1 is MNHNS and CDR2 is SASEGT.

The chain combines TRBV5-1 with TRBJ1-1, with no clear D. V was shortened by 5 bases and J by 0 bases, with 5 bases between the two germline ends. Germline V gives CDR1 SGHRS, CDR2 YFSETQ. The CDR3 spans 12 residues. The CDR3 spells CASSNMNTEAFF. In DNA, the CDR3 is TGCGCCAGCAGTAACATGAACACTGAAGCTTTCTTT.

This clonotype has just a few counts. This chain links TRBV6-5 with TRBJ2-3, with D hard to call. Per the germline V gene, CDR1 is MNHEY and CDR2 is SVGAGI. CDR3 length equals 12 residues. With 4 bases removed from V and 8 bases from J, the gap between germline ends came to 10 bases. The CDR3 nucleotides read TGTGCCAGCAGTTCCCAAACGGGTACGCAGTATTTT. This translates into CASSSQTGTQYF.

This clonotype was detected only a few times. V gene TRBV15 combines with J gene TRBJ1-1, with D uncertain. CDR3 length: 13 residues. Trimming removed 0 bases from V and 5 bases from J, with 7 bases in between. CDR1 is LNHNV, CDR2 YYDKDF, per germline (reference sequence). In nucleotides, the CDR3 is TGTGCCACCAGCAGAGATATAAAGACTGAAGCTTTCTTT. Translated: CATSRDIKTEAFF.